A single sample gave rise to the 7 T cell receptor beta chains below, sequenced in a study of T cells in Graves' hyperthyroidism and ophthalmopathy (dated 2019 in TCRdb). Receptors were amplified or captured by multiplex PCR. The sequencing machine was an Illumina HiSeq 2000. TCR beta CDR3 regions were amplified from RNA transcripts. The first round of RT-PCR for the TCR CDR3 was performed with the HTBI primer set and the Qiagen OneStep RT-PCR kit. Clones were called with MiXCR by TCRdb after fastp trimmed the public reads at Q25, and only in-frame beta chains were retained. Rows are unified per CDR3 protein, each entry keeping the most common DNA and genes. Present in this sample are approximately 520,000 distinct CDR3 sequences, approximately 25% of which were seen just once. Roughly 12% of the sample lies in the top ten. The sample taken for sequencing was blood. All receptors come from a woman in her 30s with Graves' ophthalmopathy.

This chain uses TRBV18 with TRBJ2-2, with TRBD1 identical over 7 bases. The germline V gene encodes CDR1 KGHSH and CDR2 LQKENI. Germline trimming cut 6 bases from V and 3 bases from J; bases unmatched to any gene: 7. The CDR3 runs 15 residues. CDR3: CASSARQGDTGELFF. The CDR3 DNA sequence: TGTGCCAGCTCCGCTCGACAGGGTGACACCGGGGAGCTGTTTTTT.

Details on this clonotype: Likely a read error: the CDR3 ends without its conserved phenylalanine or tryptophan. The CDR3 loop is CASSQDRDSYGYTS. Here the CDR3 DNA reads TGCGCCAGCAGCCAAGATCGGGACAGCTACGGCTACACCTCC. The genes are TRBV4-3 and TRBJ1-2; 7 nucleotides agree with TRBD1. CDR1 LGHNA and CDR2 YSLEER come from the germline V gene. CDR3 length: 14 amino acids. V dropped 0 bases and J dropped 8; count of bases not matched to a gene: 6.

This clonotype occurred many times. V is TRBV11-2 and J is TRBJ1-5; a weak D match, TRBD1 (6 bases). Germline V gives CDR1 SGHAT, CDR2 FQNNGV. The CDR3 runs 16 residues. V shed 1 base and J shed 5 bases, with 15 bases lying between them. The CDR3 protein is CASSLGTGGEYQPQHF. DNA for the CDR3: TGTGCCAGCAGCTTAGGTACGGGGGGCGAATATCAGCCCCAGCATTTT.

This clonotype was observed a handful of times. The V call is TRBV12-5, the J call TRBJ1-2; tentatively, D is TRBD1 (6 bases). V dropped 1 base and J dropped 0 bases, with 9 bases sitting between them. The germline gives CDR1 LGHNT, CDR2 FRNRAP. This CDR3 is 15 amino acids long. CDR3 amino acids: CASGLADSSNYGYTF. CDR3 nucleotide sequence: TGTGCTAGTGGTTTGGCGGACAGTTCTAACTATGGCTACACCTTC.

The rearrangement uses TRBV4-1 and TRBJ1-1, with TRBD1 matching 8 bases. Germline V gives CDR1 MGHRA, CDR2 YSYEKL. J lost 0 bases, V lost 4 bases, and 7 bases had no gene match. The CDR3 consists of 16 residues. The CDR3 DNA reads TGCGCCAGCAGCCTAGTCCCAGGGGGCATGAACACTGAAGCTTTCTTT. Its protein is CASSLVPGGMNTEAFF.

V usage is TRBV12-3 or TRBV12-4 and J usage is TRBJ2-5; tentatively, D is TRBD1 or TRBD2 (6 bases each). V was cut by 4 bases and J by 4 bases, with 16 bases left in between. This CDR3 region has 15 residues. CDR3 region: CASSSTRGPRETQYF. CDR3 coding DNA: TGTGCCAGCAGTTCGACTCGGGGGCCCCGAGAGACCCAGTACTTC.

J is TRBJ2-7 and V is TRBV7-8; D might be TRBD1 (6 bases). Germline V CDR1 and CDR2: SGHVS, FQNEAQ. The CDR3 has 15 residues. Trimming stripped 0 bases from V and 3 bases from J, with 12 bases between. CDR3 in DNA: TGTGCCAGCAGCTTAGCTCCAGGGGTAAGCTACGAGCAGTACTTC. It translates to CASSLAPGVSYEQYF.